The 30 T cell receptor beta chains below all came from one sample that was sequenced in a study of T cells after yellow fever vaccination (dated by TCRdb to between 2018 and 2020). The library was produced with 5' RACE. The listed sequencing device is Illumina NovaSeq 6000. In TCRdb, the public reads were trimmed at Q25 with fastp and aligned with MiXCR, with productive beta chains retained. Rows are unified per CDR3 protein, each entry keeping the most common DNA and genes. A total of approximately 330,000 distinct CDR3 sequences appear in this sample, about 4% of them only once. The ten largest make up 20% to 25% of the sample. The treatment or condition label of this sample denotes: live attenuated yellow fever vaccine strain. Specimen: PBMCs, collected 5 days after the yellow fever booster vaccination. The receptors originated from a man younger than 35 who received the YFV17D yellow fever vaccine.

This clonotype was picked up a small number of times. The DNA of the CDR3 is TGTGCCAGCAGCCTCGGACCTGTTCGGGAGACCCAGTACTTC. It yields the protein CASSLGPVRETQYF. This sequence joins TRBV7-8 and TRBJ2-5, with D unclear. V shed 5 bases and J shed 5 bases, with 15 bases lying between them. The CDR3 extends over 14 amino acids. Germline V gene data show CDR1 as SGHVS and CDR2 as FQNEAQ.

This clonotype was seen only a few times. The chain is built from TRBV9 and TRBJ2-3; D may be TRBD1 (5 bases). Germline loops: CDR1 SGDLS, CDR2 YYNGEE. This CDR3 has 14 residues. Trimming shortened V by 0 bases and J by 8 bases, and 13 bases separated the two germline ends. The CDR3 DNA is TGTGCCAGCAGCGTAGGAGAAGGGGTAGCTACGCAGTATTTT. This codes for CASSVGEGVATQYF. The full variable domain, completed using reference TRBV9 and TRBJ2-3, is DSGVTQTPKHLITATGQRVTLRCSPRSGDLSVYWYQQSLDQGLQFLIQYYNGEERAKGNILERFSAQQFPDLHSELNLSSLELGDSALYFCASSVGEGVATQYFGPGTRLTVL.

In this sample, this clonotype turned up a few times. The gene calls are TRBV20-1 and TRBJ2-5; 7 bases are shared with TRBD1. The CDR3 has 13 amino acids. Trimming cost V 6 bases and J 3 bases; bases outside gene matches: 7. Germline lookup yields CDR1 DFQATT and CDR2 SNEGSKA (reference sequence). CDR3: CSATTGLKETQYF. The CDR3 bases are TGCAGTGCAACGACAGGGCTTAAAGAGACCCAGTACTTC.

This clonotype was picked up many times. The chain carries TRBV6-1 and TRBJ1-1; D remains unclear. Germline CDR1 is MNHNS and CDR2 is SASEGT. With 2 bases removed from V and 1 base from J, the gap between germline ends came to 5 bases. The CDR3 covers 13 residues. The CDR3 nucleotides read TGTGCCAGCAGTGAATCCGGGAACACTGAAGCTTTCTTT. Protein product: CASSESGNTEAFF.

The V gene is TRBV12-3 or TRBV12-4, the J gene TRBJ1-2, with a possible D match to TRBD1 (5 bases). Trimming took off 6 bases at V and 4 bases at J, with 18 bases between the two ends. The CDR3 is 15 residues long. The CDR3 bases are TGTGCCAGCAGACAATCCGGGACGGCTTTCTATGGCTACACCTTC. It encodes CASRQSGTAFYGYTF.

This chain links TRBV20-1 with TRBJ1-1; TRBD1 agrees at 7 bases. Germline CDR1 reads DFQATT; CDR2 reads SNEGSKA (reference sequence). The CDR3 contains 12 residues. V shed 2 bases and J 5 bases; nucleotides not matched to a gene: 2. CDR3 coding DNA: TGCAGTGCTAGACGACAGGGAACTGAAGCTTTCTTT. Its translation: CSARRQGTEAFF.

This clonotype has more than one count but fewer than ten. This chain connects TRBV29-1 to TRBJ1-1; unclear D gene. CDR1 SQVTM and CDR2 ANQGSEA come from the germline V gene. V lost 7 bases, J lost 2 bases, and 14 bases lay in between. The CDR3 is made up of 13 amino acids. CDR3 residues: CSAETRPNTEAFF. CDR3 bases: TGCAGCGCGGAGACGAGGCCTAACACTGAAGCTTTCTTT.

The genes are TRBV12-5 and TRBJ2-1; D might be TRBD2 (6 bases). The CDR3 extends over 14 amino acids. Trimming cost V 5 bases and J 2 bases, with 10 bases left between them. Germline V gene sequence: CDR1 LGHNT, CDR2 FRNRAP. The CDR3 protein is CASGGGLPYNEQFF. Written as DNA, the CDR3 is TGTGCTAGTGGTGGGGGACTTCCCTACAATGAGCAGTTCTTC.

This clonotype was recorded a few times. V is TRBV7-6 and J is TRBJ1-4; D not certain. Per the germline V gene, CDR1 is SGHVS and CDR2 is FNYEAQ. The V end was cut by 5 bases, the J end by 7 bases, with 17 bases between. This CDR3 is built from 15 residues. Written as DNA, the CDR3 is TGTGCCAGCAGCCCAGAGGGCACCTGGGGTGAAAAACTGTTTTTT. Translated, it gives CASSPEGTWGEKLFF.

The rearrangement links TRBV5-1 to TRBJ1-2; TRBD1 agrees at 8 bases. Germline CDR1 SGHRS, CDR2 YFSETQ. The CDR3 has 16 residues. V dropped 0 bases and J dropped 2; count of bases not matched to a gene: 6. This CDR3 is CASSLAAGGDNYGYTF. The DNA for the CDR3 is TGCGCCAGCAGCTTGGCTGCAGGGGGCGACAACTATGGCTACACCTTC.

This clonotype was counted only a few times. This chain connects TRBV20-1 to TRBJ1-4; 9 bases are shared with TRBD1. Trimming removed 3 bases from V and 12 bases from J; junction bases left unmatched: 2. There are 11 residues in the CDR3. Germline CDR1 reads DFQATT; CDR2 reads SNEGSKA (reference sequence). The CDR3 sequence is CSARGQGQLFF. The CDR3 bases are TGCAGTGCTAGGGGACAGGGTCAACTGTTTTTT.

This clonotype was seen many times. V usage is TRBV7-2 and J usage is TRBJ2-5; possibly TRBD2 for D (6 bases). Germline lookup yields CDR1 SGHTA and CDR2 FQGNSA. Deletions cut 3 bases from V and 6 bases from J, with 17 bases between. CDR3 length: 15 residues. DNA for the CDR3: TGTGCCAGCAGCTTCGGTTCTAGCGCCCCCAAGACCCAGTACTTC. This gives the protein CASSFGSSAPKTQYF.

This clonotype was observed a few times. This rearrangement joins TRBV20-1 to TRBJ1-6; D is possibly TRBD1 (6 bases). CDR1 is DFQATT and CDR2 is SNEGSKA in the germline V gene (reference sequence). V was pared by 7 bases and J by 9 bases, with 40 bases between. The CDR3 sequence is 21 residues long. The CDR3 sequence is CSGDARVSGDALRQMCSPLHF. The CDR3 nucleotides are TGCAGTGGAGATGCGAGGGTCTCAGGGGACGCCCTGAGGCAGATGTGTTCACCCCTCCACTTT.

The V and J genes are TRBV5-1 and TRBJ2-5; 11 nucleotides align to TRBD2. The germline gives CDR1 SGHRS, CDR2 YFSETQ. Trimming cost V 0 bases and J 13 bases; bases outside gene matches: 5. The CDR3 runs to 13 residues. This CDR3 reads CASSLGLAGLRYF. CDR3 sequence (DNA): TGCGCCAGCAGCTTGGGACTAGCGGGGCTACGGTACTTC.

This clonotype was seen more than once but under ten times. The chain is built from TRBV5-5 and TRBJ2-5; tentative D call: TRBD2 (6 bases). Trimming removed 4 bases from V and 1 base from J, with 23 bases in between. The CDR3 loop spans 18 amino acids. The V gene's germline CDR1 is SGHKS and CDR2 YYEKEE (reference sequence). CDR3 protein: CASSPWGPLAGSQETQYF. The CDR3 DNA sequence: TGTGCCAGCAGCCCTTGGGGCCCACTGGCGGGGTCCCAAGAGACCCAGTACTTC.

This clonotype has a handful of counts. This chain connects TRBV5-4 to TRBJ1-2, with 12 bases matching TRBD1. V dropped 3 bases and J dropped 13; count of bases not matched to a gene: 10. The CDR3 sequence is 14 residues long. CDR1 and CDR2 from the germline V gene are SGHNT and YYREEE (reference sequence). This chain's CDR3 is CASSWDSGTGGLTF. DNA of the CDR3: TGTGCCAGCAGCTGGGATTCCGGGACAGGGGGCCTCACCTTC.

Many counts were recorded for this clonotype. This CDR3 reads CASSPRGGNTEAFF. The CDR3, as DNA: TGTGCCAGCAGCCCCCGAGGGGGGAACACTGAAGCTTTCTTT. The chain links TRBV12-3 or TRBV12-4 to TRBJ1-1; TRBD1 might be the D (6 bases). Trimming took off 6 bases at V and 1 base at J, with 12 bases between the two ends. This CDR3 is built from 14 residues.

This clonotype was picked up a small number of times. The CDR3 region has the DNA TGCGCCAGCAGCTTGGGACAGGGAAAGCAGTTCTTC. This gives the protein CASSLGQGKQFF. The chain is built from TRBV5-1 and TRBJ2-1; 7 bases map to TRBD1. The CDR3 spans 12 residues. With V trimmed by 0 bases and J by 11 bases, 2 bases remained unmatched. Germline assignment: CDR1 SGHRS and CDR2 YFSETQ.

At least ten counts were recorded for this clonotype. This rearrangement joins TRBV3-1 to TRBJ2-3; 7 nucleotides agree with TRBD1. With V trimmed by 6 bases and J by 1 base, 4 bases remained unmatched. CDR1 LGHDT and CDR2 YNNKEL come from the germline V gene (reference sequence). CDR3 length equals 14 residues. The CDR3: CASSSDRGTDTQYF. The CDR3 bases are TGTGCCAGCAGTAGCGACAGGGGCACAGATACGCAGTATTTT.

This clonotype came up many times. CDR3 nucleotides: TGTGCCAGCAGTGAACGAGGTAGGGAAGAAGATACGCAGTATTTT. This sequence encodes CASSERGREEDTQYF. V usage is TRBV6-1 and J usage is TRBJ2-3, with D unresolved. This CDR3 has 15 amino acids. V gave up 2 bases and J gave up 5 bases, with 14 bases separating them. Looked up from germline, CDR1 is MNHNS and CDR2 is SASEGT.

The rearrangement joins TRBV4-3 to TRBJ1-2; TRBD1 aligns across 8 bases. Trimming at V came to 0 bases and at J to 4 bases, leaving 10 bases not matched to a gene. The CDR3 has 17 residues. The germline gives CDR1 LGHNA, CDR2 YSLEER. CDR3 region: CASSQDGDRFSVYGYTF. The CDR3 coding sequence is TGCGCCAGCAGCCAAGATGGGGACAGGTTCTCCGTCTATGGCTACACCTTC.

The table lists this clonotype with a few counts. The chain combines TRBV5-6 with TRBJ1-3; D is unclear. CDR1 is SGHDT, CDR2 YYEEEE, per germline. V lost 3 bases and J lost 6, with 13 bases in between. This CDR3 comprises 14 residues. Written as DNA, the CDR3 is TGTGCCAGCAGCTCGGGCCTAACTCTAAACACCATATATTTT. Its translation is CASSSGLTLNTIYF.

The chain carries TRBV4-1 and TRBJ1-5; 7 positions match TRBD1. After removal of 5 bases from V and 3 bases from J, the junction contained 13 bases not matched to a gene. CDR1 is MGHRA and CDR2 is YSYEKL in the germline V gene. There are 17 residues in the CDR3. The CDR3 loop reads CASSEGAVGLYNQPQHF. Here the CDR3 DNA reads TGCGCCAGCAGCGAGGGGGCTGTTGGACTATACAATCAGCCCCAGCATTTT.

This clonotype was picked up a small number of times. CDR3 sequence: CASSADGFYEQYV. The CDR3 DNA is TGTGCCAGCAGCGCTGACGGGTTCTACGAGCAGTACGTC. The J gene is TRBJ2-7, the V gene TRBV7-2; no clear D. Per the germline V gene, CDR1 is SGHTA and CDR2 is FQGNSA. CDR3 length equals 13 residues. V lost 5 bases and J 3 bases, leaving 11 bases between the germline ends.

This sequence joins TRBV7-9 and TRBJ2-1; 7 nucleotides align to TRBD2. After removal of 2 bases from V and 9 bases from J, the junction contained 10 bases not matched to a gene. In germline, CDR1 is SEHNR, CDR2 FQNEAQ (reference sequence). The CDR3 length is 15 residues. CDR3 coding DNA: TGTGCCAGCAGCTTATCGCCGGGACTAACTCCTGAGCAGTTCTTC. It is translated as CASSLSPGLTPEQFF.

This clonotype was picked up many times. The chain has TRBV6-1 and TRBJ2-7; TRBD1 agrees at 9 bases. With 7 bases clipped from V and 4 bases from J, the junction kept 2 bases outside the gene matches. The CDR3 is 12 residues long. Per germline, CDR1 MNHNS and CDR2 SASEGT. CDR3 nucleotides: TGTGCCAGCATGGGACAGGGTTACGAGCAGTACTTC. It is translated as CASMGQGYEQYF.

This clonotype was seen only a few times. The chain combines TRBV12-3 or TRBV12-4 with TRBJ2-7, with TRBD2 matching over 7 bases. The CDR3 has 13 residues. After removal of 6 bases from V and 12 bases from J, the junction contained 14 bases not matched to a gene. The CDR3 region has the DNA TGTGCCAGCAGCCTCCAACGGGGAGGGACCTCGTACTTC. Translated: CASSLQRGGTSYF.

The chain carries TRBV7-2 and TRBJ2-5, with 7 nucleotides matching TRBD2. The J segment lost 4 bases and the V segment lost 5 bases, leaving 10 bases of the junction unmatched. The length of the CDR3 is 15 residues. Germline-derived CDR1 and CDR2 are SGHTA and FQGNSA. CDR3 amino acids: CASSLWAGVGETQYF. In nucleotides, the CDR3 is TGTGCCAGCAGCCTTTGGGCGGGGGTAGGAGAGACCCAGTACTTC. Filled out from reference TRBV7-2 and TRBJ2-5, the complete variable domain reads GAGVSQSPSNKVTEKGKDVELRCDPISGHTALYWYRQSLGQGLEFLIYFQGNSAPDKSGLPSDRFSAERTGGSVSTLTIQRTQQEDSAVYLCASSLWAGVGETQYFGPGTRLLVL.

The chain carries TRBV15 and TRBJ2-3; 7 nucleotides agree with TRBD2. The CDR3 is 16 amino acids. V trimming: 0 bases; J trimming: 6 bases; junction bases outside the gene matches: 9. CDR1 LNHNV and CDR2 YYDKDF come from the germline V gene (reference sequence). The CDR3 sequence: CATSRDPLRGTDTQYF. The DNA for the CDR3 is TGTGCCACCAGCAGAGATCCCTTGCGGGGGACCGATACGCAGTATTTT.

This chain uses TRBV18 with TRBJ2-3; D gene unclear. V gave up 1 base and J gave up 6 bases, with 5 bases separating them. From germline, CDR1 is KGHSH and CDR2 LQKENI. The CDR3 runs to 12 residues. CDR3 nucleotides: TGTGCCAGCTCACCACTTTCGGATACGCAGTATTTT. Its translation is CASSPLSDTQYF. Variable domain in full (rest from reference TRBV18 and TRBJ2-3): NAGVMQNPRHLVRRRGQEARLRCSPMKGHSHVYWYRQLPEEGLKFMVYLQKENIIDESGMPKERFSAEFPKEGPSILRIQQVVRGDSAAYFCASSPLSDTQYFGPGTRLTVL.